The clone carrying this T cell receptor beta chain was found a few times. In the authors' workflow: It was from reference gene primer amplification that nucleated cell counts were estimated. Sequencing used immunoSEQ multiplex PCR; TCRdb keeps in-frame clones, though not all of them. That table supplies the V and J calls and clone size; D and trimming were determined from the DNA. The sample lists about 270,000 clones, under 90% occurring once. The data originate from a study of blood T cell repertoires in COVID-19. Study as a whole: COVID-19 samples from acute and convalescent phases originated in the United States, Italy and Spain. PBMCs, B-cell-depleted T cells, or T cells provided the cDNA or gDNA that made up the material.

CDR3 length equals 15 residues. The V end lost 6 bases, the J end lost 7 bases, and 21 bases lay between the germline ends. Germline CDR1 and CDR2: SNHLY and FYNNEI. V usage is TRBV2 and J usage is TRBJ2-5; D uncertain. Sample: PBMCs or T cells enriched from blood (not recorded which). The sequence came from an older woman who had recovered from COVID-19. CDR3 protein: CASRLSGPAVGTQYF. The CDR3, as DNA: TGTGCCAGCAGGCTAAGTGGCCCCGCGGTCGGGACCCAGTACTTC.